A selection of T cell receptor beta chains follows, all from one sample in a study of T cells in Graves' hyperthyroidism and ophthalmopathy. MiXCR, run by TCRdb on the multiplex PCR reads, gives a single entry per CDR3 protein. The sample has about 540,000 distinct CDR3 sequences, around 42% seen once; the top ten hold approximately 8.2%. The sequencing sample was made of peripheral blood or thyroid tissue (not recorded which). All receptors come from a young woman with Graves' hyperthyroidism. Both conserved end residues are part of each CDR3.

j_call	v_call	cdr3_aa
TRBJ2-2	TRBV15	CATSVTGSNTGELFF
TRBJ2-5	TRBV2	CASSEALETQYF
TRBJ2-6	TRBV20-1	CSARVKPGANVLTF
TRBJ2-6	TRBV2	CASSRDLGANVLTF
TRBJ1-2	TRBV29-1	CSVTLTANYGYTF
TRBJ2-7	TRBV19	CASSLAGDSAYEQYF
TRBJ1-2	TRBV5-6	CASSLELGRGYTF
TRBJ2-6	TRBV2	CASRETGANVLTF
TRBJ2-5	TRBV19	CASSPGTSGMAWETQYF
TRBJ1-1	TRBV20-1	CSAAGWNTEAFF
TRBJ1-5	TRBV2	CASSESPASNQPQHF
TRBJ2-7	TRBV15	CATSRDAGRQPQQYF
TRBJ1-2	TRBV11-2	CASSLTDQNYGYTF
TRBJ2-5	TRBV11-2	CASSSERETQYF
TRBJ2-7	TRBV7-9	CASSSTQREQTYEQYF
TRBJ1-3	TRBV12-3/TRBV12-4	CASSPTGPGNTIYF
TRBJ1-5	TRBV10-3	CAISDLEGVNQPQHF
TRBJ2-5	TRBV10-3	CAISFITGISETQYF
TRBJ2-7	TRBV7-9	CASSRPGQADEQYF
TRBJ2-2	TRBV19	CASSISPAHTGELFF
TRBJ1-2	TRBV24-1	CATSTSTSRNYGYTF
TRBJ1-1	TRBV24-1	CATSDAGQAFF
TRBJ1-1	TRBV2	CASKVDTEAFF
TRBJ1-1	TRBV4-3	CASSQEPTPMNTEAFF
TRBJ2-7	TRBV20-1	CSARRTRFPYEQYF
TRBJ1-2	TRBV25-1	CARDHPGQGGYGYTF
TRBJ1-1	TRBV24-1	CASSDTGIEAFF
TRBJ2-5	TRBV10-3	CAISETGTGWETQYF
TRBJ2-5	TRBV24-1	CATSALAGEVETQYF
TRBJ1-1	TRBV7-2	CASSLVAWTEAFF
TRBJ2-5	TRBV5-1	CASSLAGPNQETQYF
TRBJ2-5	TRBV11-1	CASSRSRTSGTTQETQYF
TRBJ1-1	TRBV20-1	CSASYRLEAFF
TRBJ1-6	TRBV12-5	CASGLVTTANSPLHF
TRBJ2-5	TRBV20-1	CSARGEGGETQYF
TRBJ2-5	TRBV7-2	CASSQDQGGETQYF
TRBJ2-5	TRBV19	CASSKAVERTQYF
TRBJ2-5	TRBV7-9	CASSVYRGHQETQYF
TRBJ1-4	TRBV29-1	CSVEDRGKGLFF
TRBJ1-2	TRBV29-1	CSMTGGYGYTF
TRBJ1-1	TRBV25-1	CASRENNAEAFF
TRBJ1-1	TRBV29-1	CSDGTGGEAFF
TRBJ2-7	TRBV10-2	CASSYIGASRDEQYF
TRBJ2-2	TRBV6-4	CASSDGTGELFF